A selection of T cell receptor beta chains follows, all from one sample in a study of molecular identifiers for immune sequencing clone quantification. MiXCR was run by TCRdb on the PCR reads, yielding one entry per CDR3 protein. The profile shows around 470,000 distinct CDR3 sequences, about 22% of them singletons. Sequencing was carried out using naive CD8+ T cells from blood, with Jurkat cell RNA spiked in. The receptors originated from a human donor in good health. Some libraries in this study had Jurkat cell RNA spiked in. Both conserved end residues are part of each CDR3. Each record gives: CDR3 DNA, CDR3 protein, J gene, V gene, D gene, clone size. D genes are given only for firm matches. Rows may omit the clone size; those that give it use once, few, many or a size class.

TGTGCCAGCAGCTTAGATAACCGGATGAACACTGAAGCTTTCTTT	CASSLDNRMNTEAFF	TRBJ1-1	TRBV7-6	-	-
TGTGCCATCAGTGAGTCGAATCAGGGGAATGAAAAACTGTTTTTT	CAISESNQGNEKLFF	TRBJ1-4	TRBV10-3	-	many
TGTGCCAGCAGTTACTTAGGGGTCCCGGACACTGAAGCTTTCTTT	CASSYLGVPDTEAFF	TRBJ1-1	TRBV6-2/TRBV6-3	-	-
TGCGCCAGCAGCCAAGGGGGGCTAGCGGGGGGCGACGAGCAGTACTTC	CASSQGGLAGGDEQYF	TRBJ2-7	TRBV4-3	TRBD2	-
TGCAGTGCTAGACTCTCCCCCGATACGCAGTATTTT	CSARLSPDTQYF	TRBJ2-3	TRBV20-1	-	many
TGCGCCAGCAGCCAAGGGGTAGCGGGGGGCTACGAGCAGTACTTC	CASSQGVAGGYEQYF	TRBJ2-7	TRBV4-3	TRBD2	many
TGTGCCAGCAGCAAAAGACAGAGCTACACCTTC	CASSKRQSYTF	TRBJ1-2	TRBV5-4	-	few
TGTGCCAGCAGTTGGGGGGGGATAAACACCGGGGAGCTGTTTTTT	CASSWGGINTGELFF	TRBJ2-2	TRBV27	TRBD2	-
TGTGCCAGCAGTTTCCGACTAGCGGGAGACGAGCAGTACTTC	CASSFRLAGDEQYF	TRBJ2-7	TRBV28	TRBD2	many
TGTGCCAGCACGAGAAGTGGGGAGTCCTACGAGCAGTACTTC	CASTRSGESYEQYF	TRBJ2-7	TRBV9	-	-
TGTGCCAGCAGCTTAGCTACAGGGACTGAAGCTTTCTTT	CASSLATGTEAFF	TRBJ1-1	TRBV11-2	-	many
TGTGCCAGCAGTTCCTCGGACAGCTTATGGGAGCAGTACTTC	CASSSSDSLWEQYF	TRBJ2-7	TRBV28	-	many
TGCAGCGTGGAAGCCCCGGGACAGGGGTCGTGCTATCAGCCCCAGCATTTT	CSVEAPGQGSCYQPQHF	TRBJ1-5	TRBV29-1	TRBD1	few
TGTGCCAGCAGCACCGGGACAGGGAACAATGAGCAGTTCTTC	CASSTGTGNNEQFF	TRBJ2-1	TRBV9	TRBD1	few
TGTGCCAGCAGTCAGACAGGGGGCAGGAACATTCAGTACTTC	CASSQTGGRNIQYF	TRBJ2-4	TRBV12-3/TRBV12-4	TRBD1	many
TGTGCCAGCAGTTTAGGCGGACTGACACCGGAGTACTTC	CASSLGGLTPEYF	TRBJ2-5	TRBV28	-	many
TGTGCCAGCAGCCCGGGAGGACGCCCCTACGAGCAGTACTTC	CASSPGGRPYEQYF	TRBJ2-7	TRBV27	TRBD2	many
TGTGCCAGCAGCGGACGGAGCGAGCAGTACTTC	CASSGRSEQYF	TRBJ2-7	TRBV11-3	-	once
TGCAGTGCCCCGGATAGCGGGGGGAACGAGCAGTACTTC	CSAPDSGGNEQYF	TRBJ2-7	TRBV20-1	TRBD2	many
TGTGCCAGCACCCGGAGGGGGGGCACAGATACGCAGTATTTT	CASTRRGGTDTQYF	TRBJ2-3	TRBV12-3/TRBV12-4	-	many
TGTGCCTGGAGCCCCCGACAGAGGACCGGGGAGCTGTTTTTT	CAWSPRQRTGELFF	TRBJ2-2	TRBV30	-	many
TGTGCCAGCAGCTCCCCGACTAGCGGGAGTTGGGCAGATACGCAGTATTTT	CASSSPTSGSWADTQYF	TRBJ2-3	TRBV7-9	TRBD2	-
TGTGCCACCAGTGTAACAGGGCTAGGGGTGCAGTACTTC	CATSVTGLGVQYF	TRBJ2-7	TRBV24-1	-	once
TGTGCCAGCAGCCCATCGACAGGGTCAGGAGAGACCCAGTACTTC	CASSPSTGSGETQYF	TRBJ2-5	TRBV6-2/TRBV6-3	TRBD1	many
TGCGCCAGCAGCCAAGAACCTAGCGGGGCCTCCTACAATGAGCAGTTCTTC	CASSQEPSGASYNEQFF	TRBJ2-1	TRBV4-3	TRBD2	few
TGTGCCAGTAGTCCAAGGACTAGCTTGGGCACAGATACGCAGTATTTT	CASSPRTSLGTDTQYF	TRBJ2-3	TRBV19	TRBD2	few
TGTGCCAGCAACGGGAATAACACCGGGGAGCTGTTTTTT	CASNGNNTGELFF	TRBJ2-2	TRBV28	-	many
TGTGCCAGCAGTCAACTCGAGGGGGCGGTCTCAGATACGCAGTATTTT	CASSQLEGAVSDTQYF	TRBJ2-3	TRBV11-1	TRBD1	few
TGTGCCAGCAGCTCAGTGCCGGGACAGGGTTTAATCACCGGGGAGCTGTTTTTT	CASSSVPGQGLITGELFF	TRBJ2-2	TRBV7-9	TRBD1	few
TGCGCCAGCAGCCCGGGGGACAGAAACTACGAGCAGTACTTC	CASSPGDRNYEQYF	TRBJ2-7	TRBV4-1	-	many
TGTGCCAGTACTACCACAGGGTGGTCTGAAGCTTTCTTT	CASTTTGWSEAFF	TRBJ1-1	TRBV19	-	few
TGTGCCAGTAGTCTCAGCAACTATAACTATGGCTACACCTTC	CASSLSNYNYGYTF	TRBJ1-2	TRBV19	-	many
TGTGCCAGCAGGGGACAGGGGGAACCGGGGGAAAAACTGTTTTTT	CASRGQGEPGEKLFF	TRBJ1-4	TRBV27	TRBD1	many
TGTGCCAGCACCGCCCTAGGACAGGGGGCGGGCAATGAGCAGTTCTTC	CASTALGQGAGNEQFF	TRBJ2-1	TRBV5-6	TRBD1	-
TGTGCCTGGAGTGCAACAGCTAACGAGCAGTACTTC	CAWSATANEQYF	TRBJ2-7	TRBV30	-	-